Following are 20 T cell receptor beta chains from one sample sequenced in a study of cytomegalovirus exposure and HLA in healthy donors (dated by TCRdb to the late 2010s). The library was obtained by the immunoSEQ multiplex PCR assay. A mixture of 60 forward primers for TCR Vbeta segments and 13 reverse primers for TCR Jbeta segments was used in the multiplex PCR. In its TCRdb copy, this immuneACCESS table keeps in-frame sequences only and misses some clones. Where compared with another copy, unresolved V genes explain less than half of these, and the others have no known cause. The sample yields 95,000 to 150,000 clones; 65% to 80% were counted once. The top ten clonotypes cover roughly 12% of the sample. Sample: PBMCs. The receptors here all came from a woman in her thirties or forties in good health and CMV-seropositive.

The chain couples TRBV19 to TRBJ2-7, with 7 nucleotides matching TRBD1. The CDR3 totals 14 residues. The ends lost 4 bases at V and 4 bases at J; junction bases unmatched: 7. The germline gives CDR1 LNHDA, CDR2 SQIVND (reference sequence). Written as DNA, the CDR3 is TGTGCCAGTAGTAGACAGGGAGACGGGTACGAGCAGTACTTC. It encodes CASSRQGDGYEQYF.

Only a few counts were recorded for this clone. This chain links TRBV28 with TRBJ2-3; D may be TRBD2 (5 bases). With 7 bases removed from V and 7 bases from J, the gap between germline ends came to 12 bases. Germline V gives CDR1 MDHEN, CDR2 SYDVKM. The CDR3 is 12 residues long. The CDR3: CASNVRANTQYF. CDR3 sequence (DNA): TGTGCCAGCAACGTGAGGGCGAATACGCAGTATTTT.

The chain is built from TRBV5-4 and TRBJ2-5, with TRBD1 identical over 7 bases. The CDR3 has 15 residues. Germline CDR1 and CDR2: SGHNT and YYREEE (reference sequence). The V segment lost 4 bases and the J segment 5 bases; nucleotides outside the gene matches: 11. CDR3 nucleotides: TGTGCCAGCAGCGTCCGGGACAGAGGCGGGGAGACCCAGTACTTC. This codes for CASSVRDRGGETQYF.

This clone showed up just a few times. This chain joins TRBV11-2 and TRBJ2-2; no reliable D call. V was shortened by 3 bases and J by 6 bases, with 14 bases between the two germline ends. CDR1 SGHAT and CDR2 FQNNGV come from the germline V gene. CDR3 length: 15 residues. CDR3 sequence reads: CASSLAGVIPGELFF. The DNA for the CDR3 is TGTGCCAGCAGCTTGGCCGGAGTAATACCCGGGGAGCTGTTTTTT.

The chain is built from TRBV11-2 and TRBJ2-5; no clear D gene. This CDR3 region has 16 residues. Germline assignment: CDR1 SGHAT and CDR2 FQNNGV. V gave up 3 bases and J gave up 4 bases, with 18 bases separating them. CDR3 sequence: CASSLGSMISPETQYF. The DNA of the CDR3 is TGTGCCAGCAGCTTGGGTAGCATGATATCCCCAGAGACCCAGTACTTC.

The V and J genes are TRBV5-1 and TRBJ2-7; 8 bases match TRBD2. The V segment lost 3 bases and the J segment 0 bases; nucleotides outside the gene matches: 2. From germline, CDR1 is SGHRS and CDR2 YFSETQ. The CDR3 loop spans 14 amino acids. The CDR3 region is CASSWSGSSYEQYF. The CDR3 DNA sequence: TGCGCCAGCAGCTGGAGCGGGAGCTCCTACGAGCAGTACTTC. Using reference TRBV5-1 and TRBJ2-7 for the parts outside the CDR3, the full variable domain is KAGVTQTPRYLIKTRGQQVTLSCSPISGHRSVSWYQQTPGQGLQFLFEYFSETQRNKGNFPGRFSGRQFSNSRSEMNVSTLELGDSALYLCASSWSGSSYEQYFGPGTRLTVT.

The CDR3 nucleotides read TGCGCCAGCAGCCCCCCGACAGGGAAGATTGAGCAGTTCTTC. This encodes CASSPPTGKIEQFF. The chain joins TRBV4-1 to TRBJ2-1, with 7 positions matching TRBD1. The J segment lost 9 bases and the V segment lost 4 bases, leaving 9 bases of the junction unmatched. Germline CDR1 reads MGHRA; CDR2 reads YSYEKL. This CDR3 is 14 amino acids long.

This CDR3 reads CASSLRDNLDEQYF. CDR3 DNA sequence: TGTGCCAGCAGCTTACGGGACAATTTAGACGAGCAGTACTTC. The chain has TRBV5-4 and TRBJ2-7; perhaps TRBD1 as D (6 bases). There are 14 residues in the CDR3. CDR1 and CDR2 (germline): SGHNT, YYREEE (reference sequence). The V end lost 2 bases, the J end lost 5 bases, and 14 bases lay between the germline ends.

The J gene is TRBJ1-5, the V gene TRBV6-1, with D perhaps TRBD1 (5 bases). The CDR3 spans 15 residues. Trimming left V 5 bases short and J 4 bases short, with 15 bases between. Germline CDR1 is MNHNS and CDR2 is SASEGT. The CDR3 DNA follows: TGTGCCAGCAGTCAGGACGGGACTCTAAATCAGCCCCAGCATTTT. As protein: CASSQDGTLNQPQHF.

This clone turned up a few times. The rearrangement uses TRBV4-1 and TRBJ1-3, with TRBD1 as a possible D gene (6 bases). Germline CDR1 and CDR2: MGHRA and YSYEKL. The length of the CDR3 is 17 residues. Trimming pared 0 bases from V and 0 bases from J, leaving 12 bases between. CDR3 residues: CASSQEEDSNSGNTIYF. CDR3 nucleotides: TGCGCCAGCAGCCAAGAAGAGGACAGTAACTCTGGAAACACCATATATTTT.

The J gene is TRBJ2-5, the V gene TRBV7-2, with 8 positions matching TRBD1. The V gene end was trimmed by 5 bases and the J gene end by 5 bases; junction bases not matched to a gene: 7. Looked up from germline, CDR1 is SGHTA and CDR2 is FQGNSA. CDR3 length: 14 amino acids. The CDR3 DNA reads TGTGCCAGCAGCGGACGGACAGGGCTGGAGACCCAGTACTTC. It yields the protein CASSGRTGLETQYF. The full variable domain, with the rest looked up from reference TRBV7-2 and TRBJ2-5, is GAGVSQSPSNKVTEKGKDVELRCDPISGHTALYWYRQSLGQGLEFLIYFQGNSAPDKSGLPSDRFSAERTGGSVSTLTIQRTQQEDSAVYLCASSGRTGLETQYFGPGTRLLVL.

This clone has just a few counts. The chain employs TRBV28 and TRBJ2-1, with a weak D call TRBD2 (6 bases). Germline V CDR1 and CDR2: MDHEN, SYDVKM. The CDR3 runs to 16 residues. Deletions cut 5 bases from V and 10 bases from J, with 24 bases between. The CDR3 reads CASSALVSRRAREQFF. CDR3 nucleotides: TGTGCCAGCAGTGCCCTTGTTTCGCGGAGGGCCCGAGAGCAGTTCTTC.

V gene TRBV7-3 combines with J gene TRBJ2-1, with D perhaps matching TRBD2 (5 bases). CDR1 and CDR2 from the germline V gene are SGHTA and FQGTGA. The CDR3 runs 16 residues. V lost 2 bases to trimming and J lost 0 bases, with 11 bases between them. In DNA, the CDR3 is TGTGCCAGCAGCTTAGGGCGGGCCAGCTCCTACAATGAGCAGTTCTTC. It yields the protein CASSLGRASSYNEQFF.

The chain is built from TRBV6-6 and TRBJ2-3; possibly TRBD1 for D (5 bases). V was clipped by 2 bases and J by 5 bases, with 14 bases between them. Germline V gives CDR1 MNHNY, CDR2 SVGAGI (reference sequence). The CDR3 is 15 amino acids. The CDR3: CASSYRQGPGDTQYF. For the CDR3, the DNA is TGTGCCAGCAGTTACAGGCAGGGCCCGGGAGATACGCAGTATTTT.

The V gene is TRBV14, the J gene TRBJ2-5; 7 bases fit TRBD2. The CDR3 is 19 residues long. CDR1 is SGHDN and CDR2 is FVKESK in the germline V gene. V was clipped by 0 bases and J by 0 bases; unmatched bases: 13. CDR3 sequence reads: CASSQDLLREAPYQETQYF. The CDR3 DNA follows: TGTGCCAGCAGCCAAGATCTCCTCCGGGAGGCCCCGTACCAAGAGACCCAGTACTTC.

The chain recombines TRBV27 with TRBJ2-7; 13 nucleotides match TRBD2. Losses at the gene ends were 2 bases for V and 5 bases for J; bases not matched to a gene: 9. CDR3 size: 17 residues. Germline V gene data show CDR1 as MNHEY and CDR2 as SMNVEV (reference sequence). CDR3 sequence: CASSLLSPGLAGNEQYF. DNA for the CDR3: TGTGCCAGCAGTTTACTATCACCGGGACTAGCGGGAAACGAGCAGTACTTC.

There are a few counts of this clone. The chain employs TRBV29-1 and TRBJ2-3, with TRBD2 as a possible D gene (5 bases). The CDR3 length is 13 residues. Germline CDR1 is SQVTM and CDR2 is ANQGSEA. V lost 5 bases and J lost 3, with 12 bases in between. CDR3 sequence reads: CSVRTQGTDTQYF. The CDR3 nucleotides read TGCAGCGTTCGGACTCAAGGGACAGATACGCAGTATTTT.

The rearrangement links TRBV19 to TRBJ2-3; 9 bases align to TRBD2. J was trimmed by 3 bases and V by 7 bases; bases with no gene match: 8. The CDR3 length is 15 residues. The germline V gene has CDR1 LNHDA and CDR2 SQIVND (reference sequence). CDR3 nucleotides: TGTGCCAGTATGGGGCGGGAGGGCCTGACAGATACGCAGTATTTT. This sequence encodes CASMGREGLTDTQYF.

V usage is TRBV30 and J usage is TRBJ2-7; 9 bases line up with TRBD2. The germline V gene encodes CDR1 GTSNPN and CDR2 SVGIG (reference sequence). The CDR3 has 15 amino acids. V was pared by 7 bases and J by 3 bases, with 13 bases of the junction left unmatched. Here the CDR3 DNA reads TGTGCCTACCGGTTTGTGGTAGCGGGAGTCTACGAGCAGTACTTC. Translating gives CAYRFVVAGVYEQYF.

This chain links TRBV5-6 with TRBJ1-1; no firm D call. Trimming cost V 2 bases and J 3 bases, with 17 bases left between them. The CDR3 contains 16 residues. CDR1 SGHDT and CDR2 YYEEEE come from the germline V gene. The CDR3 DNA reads TGTGCCAGCAGCTTCTTCGCAACGCGGCGGGACACTGAAGCTTTCTTT. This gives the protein CASSFFATRRDTEAFF.